One sample yielded the 3 T cell receptor beta chains listed below, sequenced in a study of T cell repertoires in cytomegalovirus infection (dated by TCRdb to the late 2010s). Read against the paper, the sample's treatment or condition label means: in vitro stimulation with specific CMV peptide epitopes to enrich CMV-specific T cells. The run used an Illumina HiSeq 1500. The public reads were run again by TCRdb, first through fastp at Q25 and then through MiXCR, and only productive beta chains were kept. Rows with one shared CDR3 protein collapse into an entry with the most common genes and DNA. Present in this sample are some 920,000 distinct CDR3 sequences, roughly a third of which were seen just once. The ten largest clones take up under 15% of the sample. The antigens for these receptors are not known. Source: cultured CD8+ T cells from PBMCs, taken from culture after CMV antigen stimulation. These receptors were collected from a human donor in good health (CMV status not recorded). Some clones in this sample may be carry-over from other donors' samples.

The chain employs TRBV7-2 and TRBJ1-3, with 7 bases fitting TRBD1. CDR1 is SGHTA, CDR2 FQGNSA, per germline. V lost 5 bases and J lost 0; bases outside the gene matches: 10. The CDR3 totals 17 residues. CDR3 in amino acids: CASSLGDRKSSGNTIYF. The CDR3 nucleotides are TGTGCCAGCAGCCTGGGGGACAGAAAGAGCTCTGGAAACACCATATATTTT.

The chain is built from TRBV7-2 and TRBJ2-7; 8 bases match TRBD2. The ends lost 4 bases at V and 1 base at J; junction bases unmatched: 12. This CDR3 is built from 17 residues. The germline CDR1 and CDR2 sequences are SGHTA and FQGNSA. In DNA, the CDR3 is TGTGCCAGCAGCTGGCCTAGCGGGCGCGTACAGTCCTACGAGCAGTACTTC. Translation gives CASSWPSGRVQSYEQYF.

The rearrangement joins TRBV6-1 to TRBJ2-1; D call uncertain. There are 12 residues in the CDR3. The germline V gene encodes CDR1 MNHNS and CDR2 SASEGT. V gave up 7 bases and J gave up 4 bases, with 8 bases separating them. The CDR3 spells CASNPGYNEQFF. CDR3 sequence (DNA): TGTGCCAGCAACCCAGGTTACAATGAGCAGTTCTTC.